This TCR beta chain was retrieved from a study of shared clonotypes between healthy human individuals. Study context: Serving as donors were two women and a few men, whose ages spanned 18 to 49. Study results and caveats: Sharing across four donors was seen in 4% to 6.5% of naive CD4 clonotypes. Researchers found naive subsets generally carried larger estimated richness than memory subsets.

Terminally differentiated effector memory CD45RA+ cells were left out of the naive CD8 fraction, which was CD45RO-negative and positively selected for CCR7. It was across several immunoSEQ plates that each subset's genomic DNA was evenly split. Assay used: immunoSEQ multiplex PCR; TCRdb lists only in-frame clones, some missing. Seen here are about 680,000 clones, about 91% observed once, and the top ten hold 24%. Remarks on this clone: Antigen specificity is unknown.

The CDR3 spans 17 residues. The V and J ends lost 0 bases and 4 bases respectively, with 18 bases between them. CDR1 is WSHSY, CDR2 SAAADI, per germline. This sequence joins TRBV10-2 and TRBJ1-2; D is possibly TRBD1 (6 bases). The sample taken for sequencing was naive CD8+ T cells sorted from blood. The TCR comes from a man aged 25-40 years in good health. In nucleotides, the CDR3 is TGCGCCAGCAGTGAGTCAGCTAGGGAGGGACAACGCTATGGCTACACCTTC. This codes for CASSESAREGQRYGYTF.